Below are 29 T cell receptor beta chains sequenced from a single sample in a study of cytomegalovirus exposure and HLA in healthy donors. It was with 60 Vbeta and 13 Jbeta primers that the PCR ran. Sequenced by immunoSEQ multiplex PCR; TCRdb stores in-frame clones only, minus some. The repertoire table contains around 53,000 clones. Sequenced input: PBMCs. These receptors were obtained from a young man in good health and CMV-seropositive.

With regard to this clone: Compared with germline, one end of the junction differs, possibly owing to a read error. The chain employs TRBV5-1 and TRBJ2-1; TRBD2 might be the D (6 bases). Germline lookup yields CDR1 SGHRS and CDR2 YFSETQ. The CDR3 contains 11 residues. The CDR3 sequence: CASPRRDVLVF. The CDR3 DNA is TGCGCCAGCCCCCGGAGGGATGTATTGGTCTTC.

V usage is TRBV4-1 and J usage is TRBJ1-2; 9 positions agree with TRBD1. After removal of 0 bases from V and 4 bases from J, the junction contained 9 bases not matched to a gene. Looked up from germline, CDR1 is MGHRA and CDR2 is YSYEKL. This CDR3 has 17 amino acids. CDR3 DNA: TGCGCCAGCAGCCAAGATTCCACGCTGACAGGGGGCTATGGCTACACCTTC. Protein sequence: CASSQDSTLTGGYGYTF.

This chain links TRBV9 with TRBJ1-1; no firm D call. There are 15 residues in the CDR3. The germline V and J ends were trimmed by 0 bases and 0 bases, with 9 bases remaining between them. Germline values: CDR1 SGDLS, CDR2 YYNGEE. The CDR3 protein is CASSVGGYLNTEAFF. CDR3 coding DNA: TGTGCCAGCAGCGTAGGCGGATATTTGAACACTGAAGCTTTCTTT.

This sequence joins TRBV19 and TRBJ1-1, with a possible D match to TRBD1 (5 bases). This CDR3 is built from 14 residues. Germline V lookup: CDR1 LNHDA, CDR2 SQIVND (reference sequence). The V and J ends lost 2 bases and 4 bases respectively, with 11 bases between them. The CDR3 is CASSIPPGRTEAFF. CDR3 DNA sequence: TGTGCCAGTAGTATACCCCCAGGGCGCACTGAAGCTTTCTTT.

The genes are TRBV19 and TRBJ2-7; 8 bases align to TRBD2. Germline loops: CDR1 LNHDA, CDR2 SQIVND (reference sequence). The CDR3 consists of 13 residues. Trimming cost V 4 bases and J 6 bases; bases outside gene matches: 5. The CDR3 is CASSTQRESEQYF. The CDR3 region has the DNA TGTGCCAGTAGTACCCAGCGGGAGAGCGAGCAGTACTTC.

The J gene is TRBJ2-2, the V gene TRBV7-6; weak D call: TRBD2 (6 bases). Trimming shortened V by 1 base and J by 3 bases, and 12 bases separated the two germline ends. The germline gives CDR1 SGHVS, CDR2 FNYEAQ. This CDR3 region has 16 residues. The chain's CDR3 is CASSLVRESYTGELFF. DNA for the CDR3: TGTGCCAGCAGCTTAGTCCGGGAGTCGTACACCGGGGAGCTGTTTTTT.

V gene TRBV5-1 combines with J gene TRBJ2-3, with D unclear. The CDR3 spans 12 residues. V lost 3 bases and J 3 bases, leaving 5 bases between the germline ends. The germline gives CDR1 SGHRS, CDR2 YFSETQ. The CDR3 bases are TGCGCCAGCAGCTCCCTAACAGATACGCAGTATTTT. Translating gives CASSSLTDTQYF.

The chain links TRBV2 to TRBJ2-3, with D perhaps TRBD2 (6 bases). CDR3 size: 13 residues. Trimming took off 8 bases at V and 2 bases at J, with 11 bases between the two ends. The V gene's germline CDR1 is SNHLY and CDR2 FYNNEI. CDR3 protein: CASEREATDTQYF. CDR3 coding DNA: TGTGCCAGCGAGAGGGAGGCCACAGATACGCAGTATTTT.

The rearrangement joins TRBV7-8 to TRBJ1-1, with 7 bases aligning to TRBD1. J was trimmed by 6 bases and V by 0 bases; bases with no gene match: 10. The CDR3 spans 16 residues. The germline CDR1 and CDR2 sequences are SGHVS and FQNEAQ. The DNA for the CDR3 is TGTGCCAGCAGCTTAGCGCGAGGATACAGGGGCCCTGAAGCTTTCTTT. Its protein is CASSLARGYRGPEAFF.

This clone is classed as medium-sized by frequency. CDR3 residues: CASSDSLASTDTQYF. The CDR3 DNA reads as TGTGCCAGCAGTGACTCTCTAGCTAGCACAGATACGCAGTATTTT. The chain combines TRBV6-4 with TRBJ2-3, with D possibly being TRBD2 (5 bases). Trimming removed 0 bases from V and 0 bases from J, with 7 bases in between. Per the germline V gene, CDR1 is MRHNA and CDR2 is SNTAGT. This CDR3 region has 15 residues.

The chain has TRBV7-9 and TRBJ1-1, with D unclear. The ends were cut back, 3 bases at V and 8 bases at J, with 7 bases in the middle. The germline V gene encodes CDR1 SEHNR and CDR2 FQNEAQ (reference sequence). This CDR3 has 11 amino acids. In DNA form, the CDR3 reads TGTGCCAGCAGCTTTTCTAACGAAGCTTTCTTT. Protein product: CASSFSNEAFF.

V is TRBV5-1 and J is TRBJ1-1, with D possibly being TRBD1 (5 bases). In germline, CDR1 is SGHRS, CDR2 YFSETQ. The germline V and J ends were trimmed by 1 base and 0 bases, with 10 bases remaining between them. The CDR3 runs to 15 residues. CDR3 protein: CASSLRQGLNTEAFF. DNA for the CDR3: TGCGCCAGCAGCTTGAGGCAGGGATTGAACACTGAAGCTTTCTTT.

V gene TRBV7-9 combines with J gene TRBJ2-7; 8 bases align to TRBD2. V trimming: 5 bases; J trimming: 1 base; junction bases outside the gene matches: 7. The V gene's germline CDR1 is SEHNR and CDR2 FQNEAQ (reference sequence). The CDR3 covers 15 residues. The CDR3 DNA reads TGTGCCAGCAGCATCCTAAGCGGGAGTTCCTACGAGCAGTACTTC. Encoded protein: CASSILSGSSYEQYF. Using reference TRBV7-9 and TRBJ2-7 for the parts outside the CDR3, the full variable domain is DTGVSQNPRHKITKRGQNVTFRCDPISEHNRLYWYRQTLGQGPEFLTYFQNEAQLEKSRLLSDRFSAERPKGSFSTLEIQRTEQGDSAMYLCASSILSGSSYEQYFGPGTRLTVT.

V is TRBV10-3 and J is TRBJ1-4; D remains unclear. V lost 2 bases, J lost 0 bases, and 7 bases lay in between. The CDR3 is 15 residues long. CDR1 and CDR2 (germline): ENHRY, SYGVKD. DNA of the CDR3: TGTGCCATCAGTGAGCGACAAGCAACTAATGAAAAACTGTTTTTT. Residues: CAISERQATNEKLFF.

For this clone: The missing conserved phenylalanine or tryptophan at the end of this CDR3 makes a read error likely. Because the CDR3's place on the DNA is in doubt, the DNA is left out and the CDR3 is given as listed by TCRdb. V and J are TRBV7-3 and TRBJ2-7; the D call TRBD1 from the table was never checked on the DNA. The germline gives CDR1 SGHTA, CDR2 FQGTGA. With termini counted, the CDR3 has 12 amino acids. The CDR3 loop reads CASSLDTGLLYS.

V gene TRBV7-2 combines with J gene TRBJ1-1; D perhaps matches TRBD1 (5 bases). The V gene's germline CDR1 is SGHTA and CDR2 FQGNSA. The germline V and J ends were trimmed by 5 bases and 6 bases, with 19 bases remaining between them. The CDR3 length is 15 residues. The CDR3 protein is CASSRTDSTIAEAFF. The CDR3 DNA reads TGTGCCAGCAGCCGGACCGACAGCACTATCGCTGAAGCTTTCTTT.

The chain uses TRBV5-1 and TRBJ2-6; D gene uncertain. Germline-derived CDR1 and CDR2 are SGHRS and YFSETQ. CDR3 size: 15 residues. The V gene lost 4 bases and the J gene lost 2 bases, with 10 bases spanning the gap. The CDR3 here is CASSHTGTGANVLTF. The CDR3 DNA reads as TGCGCCAGCAGCCATACGGGTACTGGGGCCAACGTCCTGACTTTC.

The V and J genes are TRBV15 and TRBJ2-5; TRBD1 matches at 7 bases. The last part of the DNA fits TRBJ2-7 better; the J call may be wrong. Germline values: CDR1 LNHNV, CDR2 YYDKDF (reference sequence). The CDR3 totals 15 residues. The CDR3 reads CATSFNRGLSYEQYF. The CDR3 region has the DNA TGTGCCACCAGCTTCAACAGGGGCCTCTCCTACGAGCAGTACTTC.

The J gene is TRBJ1-5, the V gene TRBV28, with 9 bases matching TRBD1. J was trimmed by 0 bases and V by 2 bases; bases with no gene match: 11. CDR1 and CDR2 (germline): MDHEN, SYDVKM. This CDR3 is 19 amino acids long. The CDR3 is CASSLIGTGTLYSNQPQHF. The CDR3 bases are TGTGCCAGCAGTTTAATTGGGACAGGGACCCTTTATAGCAATCAGCCCCAGCATTTT.

Turning to this clone: The sample holds other DNA sequences that translate to the same CDR3. V gene TRBV29-1 combines with J gene TRBJ2-7, with D unclear. Trimming took off 3 bases at V and 3 bases at J, with 6 bases between the two ends. CDR3 length equals 11 residues. The germline gives CDR1 SQVTM, CDR2 ANQGSEA. The CDR3 bases are TGCAGCGTTGAGGCCAGCTACGAGCAGTACTTC. Its translation is CSVEASYEQYF.

Worth noting for this clone: This sample also contains other DNA sequences that code for the same CDR3. The chain employs TRBV19 and TRBJ1-5; D remains unclear. Germline V gene lookup returns CDR1 LNHDA and CDR2 SQIVND (reference sequence). Trimming stripped 1 base from V and 5 bases from J, with 6 bases between. This CDR3 spans 13 amino acids. The CDR3 DNA follows: TGTGCCAGTAGTATAGGGAGGTATCAGCCCCAGCATTTT. As protein: CASSIGRYQPQHF. Using reference TRBV19 and TRBJ1-5 for the parts outside the CDR3, the full variable domain is DGGITQSPKYLFRKEGQNVTLSCEQNLNHDAMYWYRQDPGQGLRLIYYSQIVNDFQKGDIAEGYSVSREKKESFPLTVTSAQKNPTAFYLCASSIGRYQPQHFGDGTRLSIL.

To note about this clone: This same CDR3 is encoded by further DNA sequences in the sample. The chain has TRBV2 and TRBJ2-3; 9 bases are a match to TRBD2. CDR1 is SNHLY and CDR2 is FYNNEI in the germline V gene. The CDR3 is made up of 14 amino acids. After removal of 6 bases from V and 3 bases from J, the junction contained 4 bases not matched to a gene. CDR3 protein: CASRRTSGTDTQYF. In DNA, the CDR3 is TGTGCCAGCAGGCGCACTAGCGGGACAGATACGCAGTATTTT.

The genes are TRBV10-3 and TRBJ1-2; D remains ambiguous. V was shortened by 0 bases and J by 6 bases, with 8 bases between the two germline ends. Germline loops: CDR1 ENHRY, CDR2 SYGVKD. This CDR3 contains 13 residues. Here the CDR3 DNA reads TGTGCCATCAGTGAGTCGGCCGGGGATGGCTACACCTTC. This translates into CAISESAGDGYTF.

V gene TRBV27 combines with J gene TRBJ1-2; 7 bases map to TRBD1. The J segment lost 8 bases and the V segment lost 6 bases, leaving 12 bases of the junction unmatched. CDR1 is MNHEY, CDR2 SMNVEV, per germline (reference sequence). This CDR3 comprises 14 residues. CDR3 nucleotides: TGTGCCAGCAGCGTACAGGGGCCCCGCGGGGGCTACACCTTC. It encodes CASSVQGPRGGYTF.

The J gene is TRBJ2-5, the V gene TRBV7-2; TRBD1 aligns across 10 bases. The CDR3 totals 15 residues. Germline trimming cut 7 bases from V and 4 bases from J; bases unmatched to any gene: 9. CDR1 is SGHTA and CDR2 is FQGNSA in the germline V gene. The chain's CDR3 is CASNIRTGGGETQYF. In DNA form, the CDR3 reads TGTGCCAGCAATATTCGGACAGGGGGTGGAGAGACCCAGTACTTC. Combining the CDR3 with reference TRBV7-2 and TRBJ2-5 gives the whole variable domain GAGVSQSPSNKVTEKGKDVELRCDPISGHTALYWYRQSLGQGLEFLIYFQGNSAPDKSGLPSDRFSAERTGGSVSTLTIQRTQQEDSAVYLCASNIRTGGGETQYFGPGTRLLVL.

The rearrangement uses TRBV18 and TRBJ1-2; D might be TRBD1 (6 bases). Trimming removed 3 bases at V and 8 bases at J, with 19 bases between. Germline CDR1 reads KGHSH; CDR2 reads LQKENI. There are 15 residues in the CDR3. The CDR3, as DNA: TGTGCCAGCTCACCGAGCGTAACAGGGAGCGACGGCTACACCTTC. Protein: CASSPSVTGSDGYTF.

The chain employs TRBV19 and TRBJ1-1, with D perhaps matching TRBD1 (6 bases). Trimming removed 3 bases at V and 4 bases at J, with 12 bases between. Per the germline V gene, CDR1 is LNHDA and CDR2 is SQIVND (reference sequence). The length of the CDR3 is 14 residues. This CDR3 is CASSIAGAGTEAFF. The CDR3 DNA reads TGTGCCAGTAGTATTGCGGGGGCCGGCACTGAAGCTTTCTTT.

This sequence joins TRBV6-6 and TRBJ2-7; 9 bases agree with TRBD1. With 6 bases clipped from V and 9 bases from J, the junction kept 6 bases outside the gene matches. The CDR3 sequence is 12 residues long. From germline, CDR1 is MNHNY and CDR2 SVGAGI (reference sequence). This CDR3 is CASSDRGIGQYF. As DNA, the CDR3 is TGTGCCAGCAGCGACAGGGGGATAGGGCAGTACTTC.

The chain recombines TRBV15 with TRBJ2-7, with D perhaps matching TRBD1 (6 bases). Deletions cut 0 bases from V and 3 bases from J, with 18 bases between. The CDR3 consists of 17 residues. Per germline, CDR1 LNHNV and CDR2 YYDKDF (reference sequence). CDR3 DNA: TGTGCCACCAGCAGAGAAGGGGGACCGGGACCTATCTACGAGCAGTACTTC. This encodes CATSREGGPGPIYEQYF.